Listed here are 24 T cell receptor beta chains from one sample, sequenced in a study of blood T cell repertoires in COVID-19. The assay was immunoSEQ multiplex PCR, and TCRdb's table has in-frame clones only and misses some. The data contain roughly 290,000 clones, 87% of them singletons. The sample taken for sequencing was PBMCs or T cells enriched from blood (not recorded which). The receptors shown here come from a woman aged 40 to 49 who had recovered from COVID-19.

The CDR3 reads CASSLVLLAGGPGEQYF. CDR3 coding DNA: TGTGCCAGCAGCTTAGTCCTGTTAGCGGGAGGGCCTGGGGAGCAGTACTTC. The rearrangement uses TRBV7-8 and TRBJ2-7, with 11 bases aligning to TRBD2. V lost 1 base and J lost 7; bases outside the gene matches: 12. CDR3 length equals 17 residues. CDR1 and CDR2 (germline): SGHVS, FQNEAQ.

J is TRBJ2-1 and V is TRBV5-8, with TRBD2 identical over 10 bases. The V and J ends lost 2 bases and 4 bases, in that order; junction bases with no gene match: 3. CDR3 length: 15 amino acids. CDR1 SGHTS and CDR2 YDEGEE come from the germline V gene. The CDR3 spells CASSLTSGKYNEQFF. In nucleotides, the CDR3 is TGTGCCAGCAGCTTAACTAGCGGGAAGTACAATGAGCAGTTCTTC.

This chain joins TRBV30 and TRBJ1-6, with a possible D match to TRBD1 (5 bases). CDR3 size: 12 residues. The V end was cut by 5 bases, the J end by 7 bases, with 9 bases between. CDR1 GTSNPN and CDR2 SVGIG come from the germline V gene (reference sequence). As DNA, the CDR3 is TGTGCCTGGTGTCAGGGAAATTCACCCCTCCACTTT. Its protein product is CAWCQGNSPLHF. Full variable domain (outside the CDR3, taken from reference TRBV30 and TRBJ1-6): SQTIHQWPATLVQPVGSPLSLECTVEGTSNPNLYWYRQAAGRGLQLLFYSVGIGQISSEVPQNLSASRPQDRQFILSSKKLLLSDSGFYLCAWCQGNSPLHFGNGTRLTVT.

V is TRBV7-2 and J is TRBJ2-5, with D possibly matching TRBD1 (5 bases). V was trimmed by 1 base and J by 7 bases, leaving 13 bases between them. CDR1 is SGHTA, CDR2 FQGNSA, per germline. The CDR3 loop spans 14 amino acids. CDR3 bases: TGTGCCAGCAGCTTAGAGGGGAACTACCCGACCCAGTACTTC. It codes for CASSLEGNYPTQYF.

The gene calls are TRBV11-2 and TRBJ1-2, with TRBD1 identical over 7 bases. The V and J ends lost 3 bases and 2 bases, in that order; junction bases with no gene match: 9. Germline assignment: CDR1 SGHAT and CDR2 FQNNGV. CDR3 length equals 16 residues. The CDR3 nucleotides read TGTGCCAGCAGCTTTCTCACAGGGGCGGACAACTATGGCTACACCTTC. The encoded protein is CASSFLTGADNYGYTF.

Remarks on this clone: Additional DNA sequences in this sample encode the identical CDR3. The gene calls are TRBV2 and TRBJ1-1; 7 bases match TRBD1. Germline CDR1 is SNHLY and CDR2 is FYNNEI. This CDR3 has 14 residues. V trimming: 4 bases; J trimming: 1 base; junction bases outside the gene matches: 3. In nucleotides, the CDR3 is TGTGCCAGCAGTGTCCGGACAGGGAACACTGAAGCTTTCTTT. Its translation: CASSVRTGNTEAFF.

About this clone: Its ends do not fully match the called genes, so a read error is possible. The genes are TRBV7-2 and TRBJ2-1; D possibly corresponds to TRBD1 (5 bases). Germline values: CDR1 SGHTA, CDR2 FQGNSA. This CDR3 spans 15 amino acids. The CDR3 is CASSLSGSTYNEQFF. The CDR3 bases are TGTGCCAGCAGCTTATCAGGGTCTACCTATAATGAGCAGTTCTTC.

V usage is TRBV4-3 and J usage is TRBJ2-3; no clear D. With 2 bases removed from V and 2 bases from J, the gap between germline ends came to 14 bases. The CDR3 runs 16 residues. The germline V gene encodes CDR1 LGHNA and CDR2 YSLEER. CDR3 loop: CASSQRNSTLTDTQYF. The CDR3, as DNA: TGCGCCAGCAGCCAACGAAACAGCACCCTCACAGATACGCAGTATTTT.

The gene calls are TRBV19 and TRBJ2-7; tentatively, D is TRBD2 (7 bases). Germline CDR1 and CDR2: LNHDA and SQIVND (reference sequence). The ends were cut back, 5 bases at V and 0 bases at J, with 11 bases in the middle. The CDR3 extends over 14 amino acids. The CDR3 nucleotides read TGTGCCAGTAGTCCAGGGGACTACTCCTACGAGCAGTACTTC. Protein sequence: CASSPGDYSYEQYF. Complete variable domain (other parts from reference TRBV19 and TRBJ2-7): DGGITQSPKYLFRKEGQNVTLSCEQNLNHDAMYWYRQDPGQGLRLIYYSQIVNDFQKGDIAEGYSVSREKKESFPLTVTSAQKNPTAFYLCASSPGDYSYEQYFGPGTRLTVT.

The chain combines TRBV5-1 with TRBJ2-7; D perhaps matches TRBD1 (7 bases). V was clipped by 0 bases and J by 7 bases, with 14 bases between them. The CDR3 is 14 amino acids. Germline V CDR1 and CDR2: SGHRS, YFSETQ. The CDR3 is CASSLAGDSREQYF. The CDR3 nucleotides are TGCGCCAGCAGCTTGGCGGGGGACAGTAGGGAGCAGTACTTC.

This clone has more than one count but fewer than ten. The J gene is TRBJ2-1, the V gene TRBV18, with D possibly TRBD1 on 6 matching bases. The CDR3 has 15 amino acids. Per germline, CDR1 KGHSH and CDR2 LQKENI. The V gene lost 3 bases and the J gene lost 4 bases, with 13 bases spanning the gap. This CDR3 reads CASSPGTSRYNEQFF. As DNA, the CDR3 is TGTGCCAGCTCACCTGGGACAAGCAGGTACAATGAGCAGTTCTTC.

This chain links TRBV7-2 with TRBJ1-5; 7 bases are a match to TRBD1. This CDR3 has 13 residues. Trimming took 3 bases from V and 7 from J; bases not matched to a gene: 3. Germline CDR1 and CDR2: SGHTA and FQGNSA. The CDR3 loop is CASSLGRGQPQHF. DNA for the CDR3: TGTGCCAGCAGCTTGGGCAGGGGGCAGCCCCAGCATTTT.

This chain joins TRBV5-1 and TRBJ1-3; no clear D gene. Between the trimmed V and J ends, which lost 0 bases and 0 bases, there was a span of 7 bases. CDR1 and CDR2 (germline): SGHRS, YFSETQ. The CDR3 length is 15 residues. The CDR3 DNA reads TGCGCCAGCAGCTTGGGTGTCAGCTCTGGAAACACCATATATTTT. Protein sequence: CASSLGVSSGNTIYF.

The chain couples TRBV7-2 to TRBJ2-3; the match to TRBD2 covers 9 bases. After removal of 5 bases from V and 8 bases from J, the junction contained 5 bases not matched to a gene. The CDR3 sequence is 13 residues long. Germline values: CDR1 SGHTA, CDR2 FQGNSA. The CDR3 region has the DNA TGTGCCAGCAGCACCGGGACTAGCTTTACGCAGTATTTT. Residues: CASSTGTSFTQYF. Complete variable domain (other parts from reference TRBV7-2 and TRBJ2-3): GAGVSQSPSNKVTEKGKDVELRCDPISGHTALYWYRQSLGQGLEFLIYFQGNSAPDKSGLPSDRFSAERTGGSVSTLTIQRTQQEDSAVYLCASSTGTSFTQYFGPGTRLTVL.

The chain employs TRBV4-1 and TRBJ2-2; D might be TRBD2 (5 bases). The CDR3 runs to 16 residues. Germline V gene data show CDR1 as MGHRA and CDR2 as YSYEKL. Deletions cut 3 bases from V and 1 base from J, with 12 bases between. The CDR3 DNA reads TGCGCCAGCAGCCAGGCACTAGTCTGGAACACCGGGGAGCTGTTTTTT. It encodes CASSQALVWNTGELFF.

This chain's CDR3 is CASSVMPGLNYEQYF. The DNA of the CDR3 is TGTGCCAGCAGCGTAATGCCGGGACTTAACTACGAGCAGTACTTC. The chain employs TRBV7-2 and TRBJ2-7, with a weak D call TRBD2 (6 bases). The CDR3 loop spans 15 amino acids. V was clipped by 5 bases and J by 3 bases, with 17 bases between them. CDR1 and CDR2 from the germline V gene are SGHTA and FQGNSA.

The chain carries TRBV7-2 and TRBJ2-1; the D gene is possibly TRBD1 (5 bases). Per germline, CDR1 SGHTA and CDR2 FQGNSA. Trimming removed 9 bases from V and 9 bases from J, with 21 bases in between. The CDR3 contains 14 residues. CDR3 in amino acids: CASRAYVVDSEQFF. CDR3 DNA: TGTGCCAGTCGAGCCTATGTAGTTGACAGTGAGCAGTTCTTC. The variable domain in full, completed from reference TRBV7-2 and TRBJ2-1, reads GAGVSQSPSNKVTEKGKDVELRCDPISGHTALYWYRQSLGQGLEFLIYFQGNSAPDKSGLPSDRFSAERTGGSVSTLTIQRTQQEDSAVYLCASRAYVVDSEQFFGPGTRLTVL.

The rearrangement joins TRBV15 to TRBJ2-2; 10 bases align to TRBD1. CDR3 length: 16 residues. Germline V gives CDR1 LNHNV, CDR2 YYDKDF (reference sequence). Trimming at V came to 3 bases and at J to 4 bases, leaving 5 bases not matched to a gene. The CDR3 DNA reads as TGTGCCACCAGCAGGCTCGGGACAGGGGTCACCGGGGAGCTGTTTTTT. Residues: CATSRLGTGVTGELFF.

The rearrangement uses TRBV7-3 and TRBJ1-5, with a tentative D call TRBD1 (5 bases). V was pared by 4 bases and J by 0 bases, with 13 bases between. This CDR3 has 16 amino acids. The germline gives CDR1 SGHTA, CDR2 FQGTGA. CDR3 nucleotides: TGTGCCAGCAGCTCCGGGGGACTATATAGCAATCAGCCCCAGCATTTT. Its protein product is CASSSGGLYSNQPQHF. The full variable domain, in which reference TRBV7-3 and TRBJ1-5 provide the parts outside the CDR3, is GAGVSQTPSNKVTEKGKYVELRCDPISGHTALYWYRQSLGQGPEFLIYFQGTGAADDSGLPNDRFFAVRPEGSVSTLKIQRTERGDSAVYLCASSSGGLYSNQPQHFGDGTRLSIL.

The chain carries TRBV20-1 and TRBJ1-1; no clear D. The germline V gene has CDR1 DFQATT and CDR2 SNEGSKA (reference sequence). Trimming removed 3 bases at V and 8 bases at J, with 10 bases between. This CDR3 is built from 11 residues. The CDR3 loop is CSASGTAEAFF. CDR3 nucleotides: TGCAGTGCTAGTGGTACAGCAGAAGCTTTCTTT.

The gene calls are TRBV28 and TRBJ1-5; perhaps TRBD1 as D (5 bases). With 8 bases removed from V and 4 bases from J, the gap between germline ends came to 9 bases. This CDR3 is 12 amino acids long. Germline loops: CDR1 MDHEN, CDR2 SYDVKM. The CDR3 coding sequence is TGTGCCAGCCGGACACAAAATCAGCCCCAGCATTTT. Amino acid sequence: CASRTQNQPQHF. The entire variable domain, with the rest obtained from reference TRBV28 and TRBJ1-5, is as follows: DVKVTQSSRYLVKRTGEKVFLECVQDMDHENMFWYRQDPGLGLRLIYFSYDVKMKEKGDIPEGYSVSREKKERFSLILESASTNQTSMYLCASRTQNQPQHFGDGTRLSIL.

The CDR3 region is CASSRTGGVFDEQFF. CDR3 DNA: TGTGCCAGCAGTAGAACAGGGGGCGTTTTCGATGAGCAGTTCTTC. V usage is TRBV6-4 and J usage is TRBJ2-1; 9 bases are shared with TRBD1. CDR3 length: 15 amino acids. Germline CDR1 and CDR2: MRHNA and SNTAGT. Germline trimming cut 5 bases from V and 8 bases from J; bases unmatched to any gene: 10.

The rearrangement links TRBV11-2 to TRBJ2-5; D perhaps matches TRBD2 (5 bases). Germline CDR1 and CDR2: SGHAT and FQNNGV. The V and J ends lost 3 bases and 7 bases respectively, with 9 bases between them. The CDR3 spans 12 residues. CDR3 region: CASSLTEGTQYF. CDR3 nucleotide sequence: TGTGCCAGCAGCTTGACCGAGGGGACCCAGTACTTC.

This chain connects TRBV5-4 to TRBJ2-3; 7 bases agree with TRBD2. CDR1 and CDR2 (germline): SGHNT, YYREEE (reference sequence). The CDR3 totals 18 residues. V dropped 4 bases and J dropped 5; count of bases not matched to a gene: 19. Written as DNA, the CDR3 is TGTGCCAGCAGCCGCCCATCTGCGAGGGACTATATGCAAGATACGCAGTATTTT. This sequence encodes CASSRPSARDYMQDTQYF.